This is a list of T cell receptor beta chains from one sample in a study of Ad26.COV2.S vaccination and SARS-CoV-2 variants. The data were produced by immunoSEQ multiplex PCR, yet TCRdb's version contains in-frame clones alone and is incomplete. The sample consists of about 400,000 clones, roughly 90% of them appearing once. The material was peripheral blood, obtained in a trial of Ad26.COV2.S vaccine versus placebo. The origin of the receptors is a person aged 18-60 years who received the Ad26.COV2.S COVID-19 vaccine or a placebo. Each CDR3 is given with its conserved first and last residue. The order of the fields is D gene, J gene, V gene, CDR3 protein, CDR3 DNA. The D gene is left open where the match is weak.

TRBD2 | TRBJ2-5 | TRBV6-2/TRBV6-3 | CASSKLPGLAGGTKETQYF | TGTGCCAGCAGTAAACTCCCGGGACTAGCGGGGGGAACTAAAGAGACCCAGTACTTC
TRBD1 | TRBJ2-1 | TRBV7-9 | CASSLPDRGLREQFF | TGTGCCAGCAGCTTACCGGACAGGGGTCTTCGAGAGCAGTTCTTC
TRBD1 | TRBJ1-1 | TRBV7-9 | CASSETGGANEAFF | TGTGCCAGCAGCGAGACAGGGGGCGCTAATGAAGCTTTCTTT
- | TRBJ2-3 | TRBV20-1 | CSAREADTQYF | TGCAGTGCTAGAGAGGCAGATACGCAGTATTTT
TRBD1 | TRBJ2-7 | TRBV2 | CAIRLGGAVAYEQYF | TGTGCCATAAGATTAGGGGGCGCGGTAGCCTACGAGCAGTACTTC
- | TRBJ1-2 | TRBV4-3 | CASSQGEGFGEGYTF | TGCGCCAGCAGCCAAGGGGAGGGATTCGGGGAAGGCTACACCTTC
- | TRBJ2-2 | TRBV6-5 | CASSYFRTVNTGELFF | TGTGCCAGCAGTTACTTCCGGACAGTAAACACCGGGGAGCTGTTTTTT
- | TRBJ2-6 | TRBV5-8 | CASSVSGANVLTF | TGTGCCAGCAGCGTATCTGGGGCCAACGTCCTGACTTTC
TRBD2 | TRBJ2-1 | TRBV7-2 | CASSLASSGGQAYNEQFF | TGTGCCAGCAGCTTAGCGTCTAGCGGGGGGCAAGCATACAATGAGCAGTTCTTC
- | TRBJ1-2 | TRBV7-9 | CASSFPGNSNYGYTF | TGTGCCAGCAGCTTTCCAGGGAATTCTAACTATGGCTACACCTTC
- | TRBJ2-2 | TRBV3-1/TRBV3-2 | CASSQQGTKPTSSAGELFF | TGTGCCAGCAGCCAACAGGGGACGAAACCCACCTCCTCCGCCGGGGAGCTGTTTTTT
TRBD2 | TRBJ2-1 | TRBV7-8 | CASSFASSGAYNEQFF | TGTGCCAGCAGCTTCGCTAGCAGCGGGGCCTACAATGAGCAGTTCTTC
- | TRBJ1-2 | TRBV29-1 | CSVEGLQGTQWVYGYTF | TGCAGCGTTGAAGGTTTGCAGGGGACGCAGTGGGTCTATGGCTACACCTTC
- | TRBJ1-5 | TRBV10-3 | CAISFQGGSQPQHF | TGTGCCATCAGTTTTCAAGGGGGTTCCCAGCCCCAGCATTTT
- | TRBJ2-7 | TRBV7-2 | CASSSLGNPSDEQYF | TGTGCCAGCAGCTCCTTGGGAAACCCGAGCGACGAGCAGTACTTC
TRBD1 | TRBJ2-7 | TRBV4-1 | CASSIKPGQGTYEQYF | TGCGCCAGCAGCATTAAACCGGGACAGGGTACCTACGAGCAGTACTTC
- | TRBJ1-1 | TRBV3-1/TRBV3-2 | CASSQASWEHTEAFF | TGTGCCAGCAGCCAAGCATCGTGGGAGCACACTGAAGCTTTCTTT
- | TRBJ2-1 | TRBV5-1 | CASSLAGYSEQFF | TGCGCCAGCAGCTTGGCCGGGTACAGTGAGCAGTTCTTC
- | TRBJ1-1 | TRBV27 | CASNITLRRQNTEAFF | TGTGCCAGCAATATAACCCTTAGACGCCAGAACACTGAAGCTTTCTTT
- | TRBJ2-2 | TRBV7-6 | CASSSGQRELFF | TGTGCCAGCAGCTCTGGACAGCGGGAGCTGTTTTTT
- | TRBJ2-1 | TRBV11-2 | CASSLAYGPGSYNEQFF | TGTGCCAGCAGCTTAGCTTATGGTCCGGGTTCCTACAATGAGCAGTTCTTC
- | TRBJ1-2 | TRBV4-1 | CASSRQTVGQAYGYTF | TGCGCCAGCAGCCGCCAAACGGTCGGCCAGGCCTATGGCTACACCTTC
- | TRBJ1-3 | TRBV6-5 | CASSIGTAGGNTIYF | TGTGCCAGCAGTATAGGGACCGCTGGGGGAAACACCATATATTTT
TRBD2 | TRBJ2-2 | TRBV7-2 | CASSLGGGNTGELFF | TGTGCCAGCAGCTTAGGCGGGGGGAACACCGGGGAGCTGTTTTTT